The T cell receptor beta chain described here comes from a study of T cell responses to AZD1222 COVID-19 vaccine. The method was immunoSEQ multiplex PCR; TCRdb's version includes in-frame clones alone and lacks a portion of them. The sample holds under 80,000 clones, 65% to 85% seen once. Per the germline V gene, CDR1 is LGHNA and CDR2 is YNFKEQ. The CDR3 loop spans 20 amino acids. V gave up 0 bases and J gave up 4 bases; unmatched junction bases: 15. The V and J genes are TRBV4-2 and TRBJ2-1; 10 positions agree with TRBD2. This specimen was peripheral blood, taken 28 days after the second AZD1222 dose. The receptor was isolated from an adult who received the AZD1222 COVID-19 vaccine. The CDR3 DNA follows: TGTGCCAGCAGCCAAGAACCGAGGACTAGCGGAGTCCTTTATTACAATGAGCAGTTCTTC. Translation: CASSQEPRTSGVLYYNEQFF.